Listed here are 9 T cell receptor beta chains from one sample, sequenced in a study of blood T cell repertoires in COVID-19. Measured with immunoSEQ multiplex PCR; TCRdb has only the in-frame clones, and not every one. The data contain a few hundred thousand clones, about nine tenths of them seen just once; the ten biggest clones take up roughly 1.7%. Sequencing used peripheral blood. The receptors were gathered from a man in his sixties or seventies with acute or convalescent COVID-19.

The CDR3 loop reads CSVDPGGPTEAFF. In nucleotides, the CDR3 is TGCAGCGTTGACCCCGGAGGGCCCACTGAAGCTTTCTTT. The chain couples TRBV29-1 to TRBJ1-1; D uncertain. The germline gives CDR1 SQVTM, CDR2 ANQGSEA. Trimming left V 3 bases short and J 4 bases short, with 12 bases between. The CDR3 is 13 residues long. Based on the CDR3 plus reference TRBV29-1 and TRBJ1-1, the full variable domain is SAVISQKPSRDICQRGTSLTIQCQVDSQVTMMFWYRQQPGQSLTLIATANQGSEATYESGFVIDKFPISRPNLTFSTLTVSNMSPEDSSIYLCSVDPGGPTEAFFGQGTRLTVV.

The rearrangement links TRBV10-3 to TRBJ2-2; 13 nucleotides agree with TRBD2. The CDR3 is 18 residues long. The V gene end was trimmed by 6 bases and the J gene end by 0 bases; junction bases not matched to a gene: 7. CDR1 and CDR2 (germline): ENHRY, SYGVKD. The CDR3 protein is CAIRRTSGGTANTGELFF. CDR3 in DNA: TGTGCCATCAGGAGGACTAGCGGGGGTACCGCGAACACCGGGGAGCTGTTTTTT.

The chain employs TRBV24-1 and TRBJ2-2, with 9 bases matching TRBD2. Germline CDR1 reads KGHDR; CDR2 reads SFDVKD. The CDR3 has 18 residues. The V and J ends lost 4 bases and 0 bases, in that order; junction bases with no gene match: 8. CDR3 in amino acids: CATSESPSGNPNTGELFF. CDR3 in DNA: TGTGCCACCAGTGAATCGCCTAGCGGGAACCCGAACACCGGGGAGCTGTTTTTT.

CDR3 region: CASSLIPQTGGMNTEAFF. The CDR3, as DNA: TGCGCCAGCAGCTTGATCCCCCAGACAGGGGGCATGAACACTGAAGCTTTCTTT. V usage is TRBV5-1 and J usage is TRBJ1-1; 10 bases line up with TRBD1. The CDR3 length is 18 residues. Unmatched junction bases numbered 9, after V lost 1 base and J lost 0 bases. Germline CDR1 and CDR2: SGHRS and YFSETQ.

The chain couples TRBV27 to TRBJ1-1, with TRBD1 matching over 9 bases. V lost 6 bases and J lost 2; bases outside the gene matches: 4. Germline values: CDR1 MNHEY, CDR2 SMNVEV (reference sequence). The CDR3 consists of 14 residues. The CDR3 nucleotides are TGTGCCAGCAGGGGGACAGGGATAAACACTGAAGCTTTCTTT. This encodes CASRGTGINTEAFF.

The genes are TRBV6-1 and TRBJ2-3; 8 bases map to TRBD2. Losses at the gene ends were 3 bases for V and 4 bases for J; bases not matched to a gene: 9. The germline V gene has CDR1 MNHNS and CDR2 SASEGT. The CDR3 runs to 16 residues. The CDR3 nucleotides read TGTGCCAGCAGTGAGATAGCGGGGAGAGGGGCAGATACGCAGTATTTT. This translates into CASSEIAGRGADTQYF.

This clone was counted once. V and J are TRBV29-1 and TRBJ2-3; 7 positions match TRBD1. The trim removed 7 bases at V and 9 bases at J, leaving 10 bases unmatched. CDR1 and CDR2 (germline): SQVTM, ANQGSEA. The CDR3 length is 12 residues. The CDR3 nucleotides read TGCAGCGAATCCTCAAAGGGGGCAACGCAGTATTTT. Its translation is CSESSKGATQYF.

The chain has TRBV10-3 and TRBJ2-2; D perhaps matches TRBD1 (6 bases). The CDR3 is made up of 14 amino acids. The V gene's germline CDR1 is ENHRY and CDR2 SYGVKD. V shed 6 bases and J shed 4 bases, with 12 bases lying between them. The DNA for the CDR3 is TGTGCCATCAGCATACAGGGTACCACCGGGGAGCTGTTTTTT. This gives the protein CAISIQGTTGELFF.

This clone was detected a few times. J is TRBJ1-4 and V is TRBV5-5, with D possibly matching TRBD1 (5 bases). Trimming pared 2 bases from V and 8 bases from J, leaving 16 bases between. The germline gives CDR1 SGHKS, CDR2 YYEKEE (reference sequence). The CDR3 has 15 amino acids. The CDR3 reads CASSLQDTKREKLFF. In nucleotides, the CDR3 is TGTGCCAGCAGCTTACAGGATACGAAACGGGAAAAACTGTTTTTT.